This TCR beta chain appears in the sequencing data of a study of blood T cell repertoires in COVID-19. Study in general: Researchers got acute and convalescent COVID-19 samples from the United States, Italy and Spain.

With 0 bases removed from V and 4 bases from J, the gap between germline ends came to 12 bases. The CDR3 length is 16 residues. CDR1 and CDR2 (germline): SGHTA, FQGNSA. Authors' methods: For nucleated cells, counts were estimated from reference gene primer amplification. Clones were read by immunoSEQ multiplex PCR, and TCRdb kept only the in-frame ones, dropping some. The D gene and trimming were derived from the DNA, and the V and J assignments and clone size from that table. Of 200,000 to 300,000 clones listed, less than 90% were seen once; the top ten hold about 2%. The sequencing sample was made of peripheral blood. V gene TRBV7-2 combines with J gene TRBJ2-2; D possibly corresponds to TRBD1 (5 bases). The sequence came from a man aged 30-40 years with active or convalescent COVID-19. The CDR3 DNA sequence: TGTGCCAGCAGCTTAGCCTCAGGGTCGGGCACCGGGGAGCTGTTTTTT. Encoded protein: CASSLASGSGTGELFF.